The 14 T cell receptor beta chains presented below share a single source sample, sequenced in a study of T-cell reconstitution after alpha-beta-depleted transplantation in children. The library targeted TCRbeta and was prepared with unique molecular identifiers. TCRdb processed the PCR reads anew with MiXCR; each CDR3 protein has one entry. This table has over 550,000 distinct CDR3 sequences, about 10% appearing once. The sample consisted of PBMCs from the stem cell graft donor, taken from the stem cell graft. All receptors come from a human donor who donated a stem cell graft to a child with acute myeloid leukemia.

This clonotype was counted ten times or more. V and J are TRBV10-3 and TRBJ2-2, with 10 nucleotides matching TRBD2. The germline gives CDR1 ENHRY, CDR2 SYGVKD. The CDR3 is made up of 19 amino acids. After removal of 4 bases from V and 6 bases from J, the junction contained 17 bases not matched to a gene. CDR3 coding DNA: TGTGCCATCAGTGCCCAACTCTCTAGCGGGAGCAGTAGGGCCGGGGAGCTGTTTTTT. This encodes CAISAQLSSGSSRAGELFF.

V and J are TRBV7-9 and TRBJ2-1; D is unclear. Germline values: CDR1 SEHNR, CDR2 FQNEAQ (reference sequence). The CDR3 consists of 11 residues. The V gene lost 5 bases and the J gene lost 12 bases, with 11 bases spanning the gap. CDR3 amino acids: CASSNTGRQFF. DNA of the CDR3: TGTGCCAGCAGCAACACTGGAAGGCAGTTCTTC.

This clonotype was detected a few times. V and J are TRBV2 and TRBJ2-7, with 9 nucleotides matching TRBD2. The CDR3 runs to 13 residues. Germline V CDR1 and CDR2: SNHLY, FYNNEI. V dropped 7 bases and J dropped 6; count of bases not matched to a gene: 7. The DNA of the CDR3 is TGTGCCAGCATTCTAGCGGGGACCCGCGAGCAGTACTTC. Its protein product is CASILAGTREQYF.

The sample holds many counts of this clonotype. This chain uses TRBV6-2 or TRBV6-3 with TRBJ2-5; D not certain. The CDR3 loop spans 13 amino acids. Trimming pared 5 bases from V and 1 base from J, leaving 8 bases between. Germline V CDR1 and CDR2: MNHEY, SVGEGT. The chain's CDR3 is CASSPWAQETQYF. CDR3 DNA sequence: TGTGCCAGCAGTCCTTGGGCCCAAGAGACCCAGTACTTC.

This clonotype has just a few counts. V is TRBV4-3 and J is TRBJ2-3; a possible D gene is TRBD1 (5 bases). Germline V gene data show CDR1 as LGHNA and CDR2 as YSLEER. The CDR3 sequence is 15 residues long. The V and J ends lost 1 base and 1 base respectively, with 9 bases between them. The CDR3 sequence is CASSQAQGGTDTQYF. The CDR3 nucleotides read TGCGCCAGCAGCCAAGCTCAAGGGGGCACAGATACGCAGTATTTT.

This clonotype was detected many times. The chain employs TRBV29-1 and TRBJ2-5, with a possible D match to TRBD1 (5 bases). The CDR3 contains 13 residues. Germline V lookup: CDR1 SQVTM, CDR2 ANQGSEA. With 6 bases removed from V and 5 bases from J, the gap between germline ends came to 16 bases. Here the CDR3 DNA reads TGCAGCGTGTATCAGGGCAGTGGGGAGACCCAGTACTTC. Protein: CSVYQGSGETQYF.

This clonotype has just a few counts. This chain uses TRBV9 with TRBJ2-1, with D possibly being TRBD2 (6 bases). Germline V lookup: CDR1 SGDLS, CDR2 YYNGEE. The V end lost 9 bases, the J end lost 11 bases, and 18 bases lay between the germline ends. This CDR3 has 12 amino acids. The CDR3: CANRDSHLKQFF. CDR3 nucleotides: TGTGCCAACCGGGACTCCCACCTCAAGCAGTTCTTC.

The chain carries TRBV28 and TRBJ1-1; 9 nucleotides align to TRBD1. V was clipped by 6 bases and J by 6 bases; unmatched bases: 8. The CDR3 covers 14 residues. The germline gives CDR1 MDHEN, CDR2 SYDVKM. Here the CDR3 DNA reads TGTGCCAGCAGCTACCGGGACAGGGATGCTGAAGCTTTCTTT. Translating it yields CASSYRDRDAEAFF.

V is TRBV6-1 and J is TRBJ2-1; weak D call: TRBD2 (6 bases). This CDR3 has 16 residues. Germline CDR1 is MNHNS and CDR2 is SASEGT. V gave up 4 bases and J gave up 3 bases, with 16 bases separating them. The CDR3 spells CASSGADGSGYNEQFF. Written as DNA, the CDR3 is TGTGCCAGCAGTGGGGCCGACGGGAGCGGCTACAATGAGCAGTTCTTC.

This clonotype turned up a few times. The chain recombines TRBV11-2 with TRBJ2-1, with 13 bases identical to TRBD2. CDR1 and CDR2 from the germline V gene are SGHAT and FQNNGV. Trimming removed 5 bases from V and 8 bases from J; junction bases left unmatched: 6. CDR3 length: 15 amino acids. The CDR3 loop reads CASSRTSGGGHEQFF. In DNA, the CDR3 is TGTGCCAGCAGCCGGACTAGCGGGGGTGGCCATGAGCAGTTCTTC.

In its sample, this clonotype was seen many times. V and J are TRBV12-3 or TRBV12-4 and TRBJ1-5; the match to TRBD1 covers 9 bases. The V gene end was trimmed by 7 bases and the J gene end by 0 bases; junction bases not matched to a gene: 16. This CDR3 is 19 amino acids long. The CDR3 loop is CASNGQGLASQYSNQPQHF. The CDR3 DNA is TGTGCCAGCAACGGACAGGGGCTCGCATCCCAATATAGCAATCAGCCCCAGCATTTT.

The chain carries TRBV11-3 and TRBJ2-1; no reliable D call. Germline V gives CDR1 SGHNT, CDR2 YENEEA. The CDR3 spans 16 residues. V was trimmed by 2 bases and J by 6 bases, leaving 17 bases between them. The CDR3 coding sequence is TGTGCCAGCAGCTTATATGGATCTACGGGTGGCAATGAGCAGTTCTTC. It yields the protein CASSLYGSTGGNEQFF.

This chain links TRBV20-1 with TRBJ2-7; D possibly corresponds to TRBD2 (6 bases). Trimming pared 1 base from V and 1 base from J, leaving 17 bases between. This CDR3 comprises 16 residues. CDR1 is DFQATT and CDR2 is SNEGSKA in the germline V gene (reference sequence). Here the CDR3 DNA reads TGCAGTGCTAGAGTGGTTAGCGGAGTGGGGTCCTACGAGCAGTACTTC. It encodes CSARVVSGVGSYEQYF.

This clonotype has more than one count but fewer than ten. The chain employs TRBV6-1 and TRBJ2-1, with TRBD2 matching over 10 bases. This CDR3 is 15 amino acids long. The junction had 7 bases not matched to a gene; V was cut back by 7 bases and J by 4 bases. CDR1 and CDR2 (germline): MNHNS, SASEGT. CDR3 sequence: CASTPTSGSYNEQFF. In nucleotides, the CDR3 is TGTGCCAGCACCCCGACTAGCGGGTCTTACAATGAGCAGTTCTTC.